This T cell receptor beta chain came from a study of cytomegalovirus exposure and HLA in healthy donors (dated by TCRdb to about 2017). At the level of the whole study: In an earlier analysis of some 610 of the donors, approximately 260 Gb of sequence data and 90 million to 120 million unique TCR beta sequences from about 179 million T cells were reported. An early release that covered several hundred HLA-typed donors contained approximately 320 gigabases of sequencing data and tens of millions of unique TCR sequences. Among the roughly 380 genotyped donors, roughly 80% belonged to the genetic ancestry cluster associated with self-reported Caucasian donors. The study aimed to test whether cataloging public T cell receptors could reveal signatures of past pathogen exposure. Using immunosequencing, the study profiled T cell repertoires from 500 to 800 subjects and related those repertoires to cytomegalovirus serostatus. A separate validation cohort of roughly 110 different subjects was used in addition to the 666-subject first cohort. The study combined high-throughput TCR immunosequencing, statistical association of individual TCRs with disease status, and machine learning to predict cytomegalovirus infection status. A later analysis re-analyzed previously published TCR beta repertoires from 600 to 850 donors and added high-resolution HLA genotyping to study TCR occurrence patterns. The later analysis used no new phenotypic data to find candidate immune exposures, relying instead on TCR beta sequences and their occurrence across donors. In an earlier analysis of a few hundred of the donors, high-throughput TCR beta sequencing was used to judge whether each TCR beta V gene segment behaved as functional or pseudogenic. Donor age, sex, ethnicity and CMV serostatus were compiled alongside the repertoire data. A later genetic analysis used genome-wide SNP genotypes for about 65% of the roughly 670 donors, treating that subset as a discovery cohort. All discovery cohort repertoires had been generated using a single sequencing platform. HLA typing covered class I and class II loci at four-digit resolution. Typing coverage differed by locus: A, B, C, DRB1 and DQB1 were typed in roughly 629-630 donors, DQA1 in 500 to 550, DPA1 in 600 to 610, and DPB1 in approximately 450. Because of strong linkage in the cohort, roughly 5 DR-DQ haplotypes were treated as single units for association and clustering. On average, around 240,000 unique TCR beta nucleotide sequences were sequenced per donor among roughly 430 genotyped donors of the cohort, with 15% to 20% of those sequences being non-productive. On the study overall, not on this receptor specifically: In a later analysis, most CMV-associated TCR beta chains were found to appear HLA-restricted, with HLA associations seemingly driven largely by CMV exposure. Some IMGT-functional V segments, including TRBV6-2 and TRBV6-3, could not be told apart with the 87-base-pair reads, so those segments were excluded. A later genetic analysis associated a missense DCLRE1C variant with V-gene and J-gene trimming of TCR beta chains, and an independent cohort replicated the association. In an earlier analysis of approximately 590 of the donors, most TCR beta V segments were observed in productive rearrangements about 90% or about 30% of the time, broadly matching IMGT annotations. According to a later analysis, parvovirus B19, influenza, CMV and Epstein-Barr virus appeared linked to several top co-occurrence clusters. A total of 150 to 200 TCR beta chains were listed by the study as associated with cytomegalovirus. Specific HLA alleles were associated with roughly 16,000 TCR beta sequences at a false discovery rate of 0.05 in a later analysis. Correlated functional status among segregating V segments might reflect linkage disequilibrium, but an unknown experimental factor could not be ruled out. A group of highly shared sequence variants was considered likely to be a technical artifact of the sequencing pipeline. In both the original and validation cohorts, the classifier was reported to diagnose cytomegalovirus status with high specificity and sensitivity. A further reported finding was that TCR beta sequences accurately predicted the HLA-A and HLA-B alleles for most subjects in the first cohort. Roughly 15 rarely observed V segments, including chromosome 9 orphons, were excluded from the earlier analysis of several hundred of the donors because counts were too low. Most TCR sequences were seen in very few donors, while some public TCRs were found in many individuals. The presence/absence analyses assumed that sequencing depth was roughly uniform across donors, and that assumption may not be true. When HLA alleles, especially DR and DQ, strongly co-occurred, TCR associations were difficult to assign to individual alleles. In vitro tests confirmed that a few of the cytomegalovirus-associated TCR beta chains recognize cytomegalovirus antigens. The authors suggested that the approach could potentially be extended to other disease states and immunological phenotypes. This cohort had only TCR beta chains sequenced, and the lack of alpha or paired-chain data limited which features could be detected. Immune exposure information for the cohort was limited to CMV serostatus. HLA typing was unavailable for some donors at each locus, so association tests used only the typed subset. Compared with the 666-donor mean, donors in an Asian-associated ancestry cluster had fewer N-insertions in productive TCRs, according to a later genetic analysis. In a later analysis, the rate of TCR association differed among HLA loci, with DRB1 alleles having the most associated TCRs and HLA-C alleles having the fewest. In a later analysis, HLA-associated TCR beta chains were found to be more clonally expanded and to have lower generation probabilities than equally common non-associated chains.

The library came from the immunoSEQ multiplex PCR assay. For the multiplex PCR, a mixture combining 60 forward primers for TCR Vbeta segments and 13 reverse primers for TCR Jbeta segments was used. Amplification of the CDR3 region of rearranged TCR beta genes was performed with a multiplex PCR assay on genomic DNA. The amplified TCR beta libraries were sequenced on the Illumina HiSeq System as 87-base-pair reads. The study's own analysis went as follows. A later analysis tallied approximately 87 million unique TCR beta chains across the 666 repertoires, and approximately 12 million of those chains were shared by two or more donors. Raw reads were error-corrected and collapsed into unique sequences with a nearest-neighbor algorithm that merged closely related sequences to remove PCR and sequencing errors. To assign V, D and J gene segments, CDR3 sequences were aligned to IMGT reference sequences. For a sequence to be retained, a match of at least six nucleotides to both a V gene segment and a J gene segment was required. Rearrangements were called productive when the CDR3 lacked stop codons and stayed in frame with V and J; all others were non-productive. Following IMGT convention, CDR3 was defined as the stretch from the second conserved V-encoded cysteine up to the conserved J-encoded phenylalanine. The earlier analysis of a few hundred of the donors excluded sequences that lacked an unambiguous match to a single V gene segment. An earlier analysis of over 450 of the donors classified V segments as functional when productive rearrangements were above 56.7% and as segregating when the standard deviation between donors was above 5%. A statistical classification framework was developed to diagnose cytomegalovirus status using the catalog of TCR beta chain sequences. In a later analysis, TCR nucleotide sequences were compared against IMGT/GENE-DB human TR gene sequences so that V and J genes could be assigned. In a later analysis, CDR3 sequences and most-parsimonious VDJ recombination scenarios were assigned using the TCRdist pipeline. In a later analysis, every TCR beta chain was defined by the combination of its CDR3 amino acid sequence and its V-gene family, and reads without a unique V-gene family were dropped. To address suspected cross-contamination and a sequencing artifact, a later analysis removed roughly 640 highly shared, low-generation-probability nucleotide sequences. For each public chain, a later analysis derived a clonal expansion index from normalized ranks of inferred template counts within each repertoire. In a later analysis, generation probabilities were computed using a VDJ recombination model fitted to out-of-frame rearrangements, and the results were checked against IGoR. Hypergeometric tests were used in a later analysis to score TCR-TCR, TCR-HLA and TCR-CMV co-occurrence, with a repertoire-size bias correction applied to the TCR pairs. To estimate false discovery rates, a later analysis permuted the HLA or CMV assignments 20 times. In a later analysis, co-occurring TCRs were grouped with DBSCAN, and TCRdist sequence similarity was added when clustering was performed within HLA-allele-positive subsets. Repertoires with fewer than 30,000 or more than 120,000 public chains were left out of co-occurrence clustering, as were five repertoires with anomalous nucleotide sharing. TCRdb re-hosts the immuneACCESS table, in-frame sequences only. Its copies lack some clones; in the studies checked, an unresolved V gene accounts for under half of them, and the cause for the rest is not known. The V and J calls and clone size come from that table; D and trimming were worked out from the DNA. This sample is represented by 200,000 or so clones; 81% of them were singletons. Approximately 2% of the sample comes from the top ten.

The CDR3 holds 11 amino acids from the cysteine to the phenylalanine. The kept DNA is CDR3 alone, 33 bases in frame from the first base. V and J lose 3 bases and 8 bases, and a span of 8 bases separates them. The germline V gene provides CDR1 SQVTM and CDR2 ANQGSEA. The count of this clone is one. This clone's antigen is unknown. Base-call qualities are not available, and no considerably larger clone is one nucleotide away. The cohort consisted of hundreds of healthy bone marrow donors. At the time of sampling, every cohort member was nominally healthy, though immune exposures that went unrecorded were likely present. The donor was CMV seropositive and was included in the group of approximately 300 seropositive cohort members. Every donor gave a peripheral blood sample, and the peripheral blood mononuclear cells from that sample were used for TCR beta sequencing. Genomic DNA was extracted from the blood cell samples with the Qiagen DNeasy Blood Extraction Kit.

This sequence uses TRBV29-1 and TRBJ2-4; the D gene cannot be named for sure. This TCR came from a woman aged 18-29 years in good health and CMV-seropositive. The sequencing sample was made of PBMCs. The CDR3 protein sequence reads: CSVDRSDIQYF. At the DNA level, the sequence is TGCAGCGTTGACAGGTCGGACATTCAGTACTTC. Supplemented by the reference TRBV29-1 and TRBJ2-4 proteins around the CDR3, the complete variable domain is SAVISQKPSRDICQRGTSLTIQCQVDSQVTMMFWYRQQPGQSLTLIATANQGSEATYESGFVIDKFPISRPNLTFSTLTVSNMSPEDSSIYLCSVDRSDIQYFGAGTRLSVL.